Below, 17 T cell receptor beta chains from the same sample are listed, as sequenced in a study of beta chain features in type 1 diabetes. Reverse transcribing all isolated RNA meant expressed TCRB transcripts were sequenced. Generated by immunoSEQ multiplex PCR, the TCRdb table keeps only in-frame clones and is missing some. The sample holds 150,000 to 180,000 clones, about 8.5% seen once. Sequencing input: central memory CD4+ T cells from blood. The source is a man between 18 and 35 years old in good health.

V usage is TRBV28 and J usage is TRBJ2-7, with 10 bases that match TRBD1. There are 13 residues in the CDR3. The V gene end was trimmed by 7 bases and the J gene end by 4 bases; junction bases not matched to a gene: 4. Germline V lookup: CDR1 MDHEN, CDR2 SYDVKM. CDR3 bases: TGTGCCAGCATTGGGACAGGGGCTTACGAGCAGTACTTC. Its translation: CASIGTGAYEQYF. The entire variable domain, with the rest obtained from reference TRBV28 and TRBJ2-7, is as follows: DVKVTQSSRYLVKRTGEKVFLECVQDMDHENMFWYRQDPGLGLRLIYFSYDVKMKEKGDIPEGYSVSREKKERFSLILESASTNQTSMYLCASIGTGAYEQYFGPGTRLTVT.

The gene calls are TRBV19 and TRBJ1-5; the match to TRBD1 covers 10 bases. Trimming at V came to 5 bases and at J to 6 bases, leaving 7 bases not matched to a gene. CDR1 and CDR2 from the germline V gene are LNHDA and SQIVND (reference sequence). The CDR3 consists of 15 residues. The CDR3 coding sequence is TGTGCCAGTAGTCCGGCGACAGGGGGCTCTCAGCCCCAGCATTTT. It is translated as CASSPATGGSQPQHF.

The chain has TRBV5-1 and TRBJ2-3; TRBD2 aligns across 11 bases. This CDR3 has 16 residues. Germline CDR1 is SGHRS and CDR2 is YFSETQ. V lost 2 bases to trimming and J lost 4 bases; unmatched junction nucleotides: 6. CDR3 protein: CASSFTSGSNPDTQYF. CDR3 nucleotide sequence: TGCGCCAGCAGCTTTACTAGCGGGAGTAATCCAGATACGCAGTATTTT.

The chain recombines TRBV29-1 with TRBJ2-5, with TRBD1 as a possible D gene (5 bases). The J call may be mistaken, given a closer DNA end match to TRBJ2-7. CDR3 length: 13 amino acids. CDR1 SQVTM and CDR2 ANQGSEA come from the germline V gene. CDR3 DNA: TGCAGCGTTGAAGATCGACAGACCTACGAGCAGTACTTC. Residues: CSVEDRQTYEQYF.

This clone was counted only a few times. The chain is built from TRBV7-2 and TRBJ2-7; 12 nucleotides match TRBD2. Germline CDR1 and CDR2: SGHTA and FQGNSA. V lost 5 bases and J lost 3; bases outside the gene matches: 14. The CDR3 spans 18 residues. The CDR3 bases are TGTGCCAGCAGCCCCTCCGGGGCTAGCGGGAGGGCCGGCTACGAGCAGTACTTC. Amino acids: CASSPSGASGRAGYEQYF.

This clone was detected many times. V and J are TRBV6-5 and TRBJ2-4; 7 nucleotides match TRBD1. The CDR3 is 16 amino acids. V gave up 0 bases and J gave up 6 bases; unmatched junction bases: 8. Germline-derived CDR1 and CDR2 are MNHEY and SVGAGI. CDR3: CASSYSATTGINIQYF. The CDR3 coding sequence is TGTGCCAGCAGTTACTCGGCAACGACAGGGATAAACATTCAGTACTTC.

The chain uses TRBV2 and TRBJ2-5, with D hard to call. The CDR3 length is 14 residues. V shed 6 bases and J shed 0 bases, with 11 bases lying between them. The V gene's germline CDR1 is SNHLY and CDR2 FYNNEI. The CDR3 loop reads CASRTELYQETQYF. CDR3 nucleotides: TGTGCCAGCAGGACTGAATTGTACCAAGAGACCCAGTACTTC.

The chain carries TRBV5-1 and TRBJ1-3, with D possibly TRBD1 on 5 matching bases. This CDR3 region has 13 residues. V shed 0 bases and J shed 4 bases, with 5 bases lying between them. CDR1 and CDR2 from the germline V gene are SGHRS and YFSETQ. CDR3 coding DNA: TGCGCCAGCAGCTTGGACAGGGGAAACACCATATATTTT. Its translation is CASSLDRGNTIYF.

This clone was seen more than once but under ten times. Here the CDR3 reads CASSQDVTILGDTQYF. The CDR3 DNA reads as TGCGCCAGCAGCCAAGACGTCACTATTTTAGGAGATACGCAGTATTTT. V and J are TRBV4-3 and TRBJ2-3; D not resolved. Trimming took off 0 bases at V and 5 bases at J, with 15 bases between the two ends. The CDR3 has 16 residues. Germline assignment: CDR1 LGHNA and CDR2 YSLEER.

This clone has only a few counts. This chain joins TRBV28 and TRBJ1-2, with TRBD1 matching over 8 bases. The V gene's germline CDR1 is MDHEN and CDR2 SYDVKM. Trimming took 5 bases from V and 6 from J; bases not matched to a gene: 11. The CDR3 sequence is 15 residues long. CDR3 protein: CASSAHTGGTDGYTF. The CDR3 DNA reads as TGTGCCAGCAGTGCGCATACAGGGGGGACGGATGGCTACACCTTC.

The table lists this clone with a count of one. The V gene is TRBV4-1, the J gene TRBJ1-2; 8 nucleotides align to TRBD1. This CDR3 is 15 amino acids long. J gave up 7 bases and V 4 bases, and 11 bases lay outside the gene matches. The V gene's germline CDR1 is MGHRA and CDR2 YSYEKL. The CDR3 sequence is CASSRAGGNPSGYTF. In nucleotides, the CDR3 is TGCGCCAGCAGCCGAGCAGGGGGCAACCCTTCTGGCTACACCTTC.

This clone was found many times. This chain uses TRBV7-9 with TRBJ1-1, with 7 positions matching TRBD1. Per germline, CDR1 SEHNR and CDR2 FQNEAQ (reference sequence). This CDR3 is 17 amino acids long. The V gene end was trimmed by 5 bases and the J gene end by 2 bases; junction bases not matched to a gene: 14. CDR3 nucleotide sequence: TGTGCCAGCAGCCACCGAAGGGCTAGGGACAGCAACACTGAAGCTTTCTTT. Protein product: CASSHRRARDSNTEAFF.

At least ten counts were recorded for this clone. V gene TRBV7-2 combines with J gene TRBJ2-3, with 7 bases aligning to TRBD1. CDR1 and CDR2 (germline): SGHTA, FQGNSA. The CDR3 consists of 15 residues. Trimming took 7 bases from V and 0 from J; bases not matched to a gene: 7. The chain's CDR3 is CASTVMTGSTDTQYF. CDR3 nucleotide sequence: TGTGCCAGCACCGTTATGACAGGGAGCACAGATACGCAGTATTTT. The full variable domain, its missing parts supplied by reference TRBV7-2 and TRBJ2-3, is GAGVSQSPSNKVTEKGKDVELRCDPISGHTALYWYRQSLGQGLEFLIYFQGNSAPDKSGLPSDRFSAERTGGSVSTLTIQRTQQEDSAVYLCASTVMTGSTDTQYFGPGTRLTVL.

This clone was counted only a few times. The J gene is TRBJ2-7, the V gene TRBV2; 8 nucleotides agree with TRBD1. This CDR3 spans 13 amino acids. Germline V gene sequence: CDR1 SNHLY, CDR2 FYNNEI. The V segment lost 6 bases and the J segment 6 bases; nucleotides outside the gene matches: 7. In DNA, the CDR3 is TGTGCCAGCAGGTGGACAGGGCAGGGCGAGCAGTACTTC. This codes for CASRWTGQGEQYF.

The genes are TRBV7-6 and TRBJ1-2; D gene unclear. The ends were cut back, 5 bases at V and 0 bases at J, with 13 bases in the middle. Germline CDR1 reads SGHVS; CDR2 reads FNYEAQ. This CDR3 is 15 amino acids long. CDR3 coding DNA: TGTGCCAGCAGCCCCCGCGCCACAGCTAACTATGGCTACACCTTC. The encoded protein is CASSPRATANYGYTF.

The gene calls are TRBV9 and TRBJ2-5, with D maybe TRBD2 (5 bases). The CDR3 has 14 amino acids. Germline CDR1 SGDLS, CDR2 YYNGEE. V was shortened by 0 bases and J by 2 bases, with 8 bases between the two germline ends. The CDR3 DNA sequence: TGTGCCAGCAGCGTAGCAGCGGTGCAAGAGACCCAGTACTTC. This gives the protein CASSVAAVQETQYF. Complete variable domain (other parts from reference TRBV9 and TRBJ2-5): DSGVTQTPKHLITATGQRVTLRCSPRSGDLSVYWYQQSLDQGLQFLIQYYNGEERAKGNILERFSAQQFPDLHSELNLSSLELGDSALYFCASSVAAVQETQYFGPGTRLLVL.

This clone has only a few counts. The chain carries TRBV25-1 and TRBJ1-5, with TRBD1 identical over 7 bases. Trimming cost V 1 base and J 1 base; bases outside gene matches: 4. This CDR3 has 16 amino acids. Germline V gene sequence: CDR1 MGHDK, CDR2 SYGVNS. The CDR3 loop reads CASSESAGGSNQPQHF. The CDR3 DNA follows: TGTGCCAGCAGTGAATCCGCAGGGGGGAGCAATCAGCCCCAGCATTTT. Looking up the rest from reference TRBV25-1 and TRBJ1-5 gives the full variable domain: EADIYQTPRYLVIGTGKKITLECSQTMGHDKMYWYQQDPGMELHLIHYSYGVNSTEKGDLSSESTVSRIRTEHFPLTLESARPSHTSQYLCASSESAGGSNQPQHFGDGTRLSIL.